This T cell receptor beta chain was profiled in a study of cytomegalovirus exposure and HLA in healthy donors. This clone was seen a single time. It was with 60 Vbeta and 13 Jbeta primers that the PCR ran. Profiling relied on immunoSEQ multiplex PCR, and the TCRdb table lists in-frame clones only, not all of them. The sample lists tens of thousands of clones, roughly 80% occurring once. This CDR3 contains 14 residues. Germline V CDR1 and CDR2: MNHEY, SVGAGI. Trimming removed 6 bases at V and 2 bases at J, with 8 bases between. The receptor comes from a woman aged 45-65 years in good health and CMV-seropositive. The sequenced material came from PBMCs. The chain carries TRBV6-5 and TRBJ2-6; unclear D gene. The CDR3 DNA follows: TGTGCCAGCAGCCCAACGGCTGGGGCCAACGTCCTGACTTTC. Protein: CASSPTAGANVLTF.